The rows below give T cell receptor beta chains drawn from one sample of a study of blood T cell repertoires in COVID-19. Generated by immunoSEQ multiplex PCR, the TCRdb table keeps only in-frame clones and is missing some. The sample lists 75,000 to 100,000 clones; roughly 83% were seen once. Sample: peripheral blood. The receptors shown here come from a human donor in a cohort sampled during active COVID-19. The CDR3 runs from the conserved cysteine through the conserved F or W. A D gene is named only where the DNA matches it firmly. The size entry is marked missing in some rows and otherwise reads once, few, many or a size class.

v_call,j_call,clone_size,d_call,cdr3_aa,cdr3_nt
TRBV7-3,TRBJ1-4,-,-,CASSQTGWGEKLFF,TGTGCCAGCAGCCAGACAGGTTGGGGGGAAAAACTGTTTTTT
TRBV28,TRBJ2-7,-,-,CASSLGAGWDEQYF,TGTGCCAGCAGTTTAGGGGCAGGTTGGGACGAGCAGTACTTC
TRBV5-5,TRBJ1-1,-,-,CASSLATGGSTEAFF,TGTGCCAGCAGCTTGGCGACGGGGGGGAGCACTGAAGCTTTCTTT
TRBV5-1,TRBJ1-1,few,-,CASSLFAGLNTEAFF,TGCGCCAGCAGCTTATTCGCAGGATTGAACACTGAAGCTTTCTTT
TRBV4-1,TRBJ1-5,-,-,CASSSGGNAWQPQHF,TGCGCCAGCAGTTCGGGGGGGAATGCTTGGCAGCCCCAGCATTTT
TRBV28,TRBJ2-1,once,TRBD2,CASSESGGPRNEQFF,TGTGCCAGCTCTGAAAGCGGGGGGCCGAGGAATGAGCAGTTCTTC
TRBV4-3,TRBJ1-2,-,-,CASSQDGRTNYGYTF,TGCGCCAGCAGCCAAGATGGCAGGACTAACTATGGCTACACCTTC
TRBV6-5,TRBJ1-5,-,TRBD1,CASSYSSGTGSQPQHF,TGTGCCAGCAGTTACTCGAGCGGGACAGGGTCGCAGCCCCAGCATTTT
TRBV11-2,TRBJ2-5,-,TRBD2,CASSWGGIESQYF,TGTGCCAGCAGCTGGGGGGGGATCGAATCCCAGTACTTC
TRBV11-2,TRBJ1-6,-,-,CASSPLNSPLHF,TGTGCCAGCAGCCCACTAAACTCACCCCTCCACTTT
TRBV5-4,TRBJ2-1,-,TRBD2,CASSLGSAGGHNEQFF,TGTGCCAGCAGCTTGGGGTCGGCGGGGGGGCATAATGAGCAGTTCTTC
TRBV7-2,TRBJ2-7,once,TRBD1,CASSLASIQGNEQYF,TGTGCCAGCAGCTTAGCCTCAATACAGGGGAACGAGCAGTACTTC
TRBV5-1,TRBJ1-1,-,-,CASSFGGDTEAFF,TGCGCCAGCAGCTTCGGGGGTGACACTGAAGCTTTCTTT
TRBV25-1,TRBJ2-1,-,-,CASRGTGAYNEQFF,TGTGCCAGCAGAGGGACGGGAGCCTACAATGAGCAGTTCTTC
TRBV7-3,TRBJ2-7,-,TRBD2,CASSFSAGGSYEQYF,TGTGCCAGCAGCTTCAGTGCGGGAGGATCCTACGAGCAGTACTTC
TRBV4-3,TRBJ2-7,-,TRBD2,CASSSRLAATYEQYF,TGCGCCAGCAGCTCCCGACTAGCAGCAACCTACGAGCAGTACTTC
TRBV11-2,TRBJ2-4,-,-,CASSLGRQEGNIQYF,TGTGCCAGCAGCTTAGGGCGGCAGGAGGGTAACATTCAGTACTTC
TRBV2,TRBJ1-5,-,-,CASQDRLNQPQHF,TGTGCCAGCCAAGACAGACTCAATCAGCCCCAGCATTTT
TRBV7-2,TRBJ2-5,-,-,CASSSARQGETQYF,TGTGCCAGCAGCTCCGCGCGACAAGGAGAGACCCAGTACTTC
TRBV30,TRBJ1-4,-,TRBD1,CAWTRDSIGEKLFF,TGTGCCTGGACCCGGGACAGCATAGGTGAAAAACTGTTTTTT
TRBV6-1,TRBJ2-3,-,TRBD2,CASSEGLARTDTQYF,TGTGCCAGCAGTGAGGGACTAGCGAGGACAGATACGCAGTATTTT
TRBV18,TRBJ2-7,-,TRBD1,CASSPRTGPSYEQYF,TGTGCCAGCTCACCCCGGACAGGCCCGTCCTACGAGCAGTACTTC
TRBV5-1,TRBJ2-2,-,TRBD2,CASSTGLAGGGELFF,TGCGCCAGCAGCACGGGACTAGCGGGAGGCGGGGAGCTGTTTTTT